This TCR beta chain appears in the sequencing data of a study of T cells expressing NK-cell markers. Across the study: Investigators obtained TCR beta repertoires from sorted CD3+CD56+NKG2C+, CD3+CD56+NKG2C- and CD3+CD56-NKG2C+ T cells. Points from the study as a whole: Of CD8+ T cells, 1.0-7.0% belonged to dominant NKG2C+ clonotypes in five to seven donors.

As concerns this clonotype: No antigen is known for it.

Germline loops: CDR1 MNHEY, CDR2 SVGAGI. There are 15 residues in the CDR3. One entry per CDR3 protein, without DNA, is what TCRdb gives after re-calling the 5' RACE reads. The sample's table shows around 470,000 distinct CDR3 sequences. The chain combines TRBV6-5 with TRBJ1-1. The sequence came from a woman aged 50 to 60 in good health. The sequencing sample was made of blood T cells: a sorted CD56 or NKG2C T cell subset, CD4+ or CD8+ T cells, or bulk PBMC T cells (not recorded which). CDR3 loop: CASRPTFGQNTEAFF.